The 17 T cell receptor beta chains in this list originate from one sample, sequenced in a study of blood T cell repertoires in COVID-19. TCRdb's table, derived via immunoSEQ multiplex PCR, lists solely in-frame clones and lacks some. The table lists approximately 180,000 clones, approximately 85% of them singletons. Sequencing input: peripheral blood. The receptors originated from a human donor with active or convalescent COVID-19. The donor label of this sample is uncertain.

This sequence joins TRBV5-1 and TRBJ1-2, with 8 bases fitting TRBD1. Germline V gives CDR1 SGHRS, CDR2 YFSETQ. The V gene end was trimmed by 0 bases and the J gene end by 5 bases; junction bases not matched to a gene: 6. The CDR3 runs 15 residues. The CDR3 region is CASSLETGERYGYTF. The CDR3 region has the DNA TGCGCCAGCAGCTTGGAGACAGGGGAGAGGTATGGCTACACCTTC.

This chain connects TRBV7-9 to TRBJ2-1; TRBD2 matches at 8 bases. V lost 5 bases to trimming and J lost 7 bases; unmatched junction nucleotides: 4. Germline values: CDR1 SEHNR, CDR2 FQNEAQ (reference sequence). The CDR3 runs to 13 residues. The CDR3 coding sequence is TGTGCCAGCAGCGATAGCGGGGCAAATGAGCAGTTCTTC. This encodes CASSDSGANEQFF.

The chain employs TRBV5-6 and TRBJ2-3; the match to TRBD2 covers 9 bases. Germline CDR1 and CDR2: SGHDT and YYEEEE. Trimming took 6 bases from V and 5 from J; bases not matched to a gene: 13. The CDR3 sequence is 16 residues long. The CDR3 reads CASTITSGLPKDTQYF. The CDR3 DNA reads TGTGCCAGCACCATCACTAGCGGGCTCCCAAAAGATACGCAGTATTTT.

This chain connects TRBV7-9 to TRBJ1-3; no firm D call. The CDR3 contains 14 residues. The V end lost 1 base, the J end lost 4 bases, and 8 bases lay between the germline ends. CDR1 is SEHNR, CDR2 FQNEAQ, per germline (reference sequence). CDR3 sequence: CASSLDLLGNTIYF. The DNA for the CDR3 is TGTGCCAGCAGCTTAGATCTCTTAGGAAACACCATATATTTT. Combining the CDR3 with reference TRBV7-9 and TRBJ1-3 gives the whole variable domain DTGVSQNPRHKITKRGQNVTFRCDPISEHNRLYWYRQTLGQGPEFLTYFQNEAQLEKSRLLSDRFSAERPKGSFSTLEIQRTEQGDSAMYLCASSLDLLGNTIYFGEGSWLTVV.

The CDR3: CASSLGPNRENEQFF. CDR3 coding DNA: TGTGCCAGCAGCCTTGGGCCTAACAGGGAGAATGAGCAGTTCTTC. This chain uses TRBV7-6 with TRBJ2-1; D is perhaps TRBD1 (6 bases). Trimming shortened V by 5 bases and J by 7 bases, and 18 bases separated the two germline ends. Germline V CDR1 and CDR2: SGHVS, FNYEAQ. The CDR3 is 15 residues long.

The chain has TRBV2 and TRBJ1-3, with D unclear. Germline loops: CDR1 SNHLY, CDR2 FYNNEI. The V end lost 10 bases, the J end lost 4 bases, and 20 bases lay between the germline ends. The CDR3 runs to 15 residues. The CDR3 bases are TGTGCCACTCACAATCGGCGGATCGTCGGAAACACCATATATTTT. Its translation: CATHNRRIVGNTIYF.

The genes are TRBV4-3 and TRBJ2-7; TRBD2 might be the D (6 bases). CDR1 is LGHNA, CDR2 YSLEER, per germline. This CDR3 is 15 amino acids long. The V gene lost 0 bases and the J gene lost 4 bases, with 13 bases spanning the gap. Here the CDR3 reads CASSQDRGSDYEQYF. The DNA for the CDR3 is TGCGCCAGCAGCCAAGACCGGGGGAGCGATTACGAGCAGTACTTC.

The CDR3 loop is CASSQGQGRSYNSPLHF. The CDR3 nucleotides are TGTGCCAGCAGCCAAGGACAGGGCCGCTCCTATAATTCACCCCTCCACTTT. The chain carries TRBV3-1 (or the pseudogene TRBV3-2) and TRBJ1-6, with 7 bases matching TRBD1. Per the germline V gene, CDR1 is LGHDT and CDR2 is YNNKEL (reference sequence). CDR3 length equals 17 residues. Germline trimming cut 1 base from V and 0 bases from J; bases unmatched to any gene: 3.

The chain uses TRBV18 and TRBJ2-2; 10 bases are a match to TRBD1. Unmatched junction bases numbered 3, after V lost 6 bases and J lost 5 bases. This CDR3 spans 14 amino acids. Germline V gene sequence: CDR1 KGHSH, CDR2 LQKENI. The CDR3 DNA reads as TGTGCCAGCTCCGGGACAGGGGTAACCGGGGAGCTGTTTTTT. This codes for CASSGTGVTGELFF.

A remark on this clone: The sample carries other DNA sequences with the same CDR3. This chain connects TRBV19 to TRBJ2-7, with TRBD1 identical over 11 bases. Germline V gives CDR1 LNHDA, CDR2 SQIVND (reference sequence). V gave up 2 bases and J gave up 4 bases; unmatched junction bases: 4. The CDR3 length is 15 residues. CDR3 sequence (DNA): TGTGCCAGTAGTATAAGGACAGGGGGCACGTACGAGCAGTACTTC. This codes for CASSIRTGGTYEQYF.

This clone was found once. The chain uses TRBV6-1 and TRBJ2-3; 7 bases are a match to TRBD1. V lost 3 bases to trimming and J lost 0 bases; unmatched junction nucleotides: 12. The V gene's germline CDR1 is MNHNS and CDR2 SASEGT. The CDR3 is 18 residues long. CDR3 sequence: CASSDGTALGRSTDTQYF. The CDR3 nucleotides are TGTGCCAGCAGTGACGGGACAGCCTTGGGAAGAAGCACAGATACGCAGTATTTT.

V usage is TRBV30 and J usage is TRBJ2-1; TRBD1 aligns across 7 bases. V lost 1 base and J lost 2; bases outside the gene matches: 2. The CDR3 has 14 amino acids. Germline-derived CDR1 and CDR2 are GTSNPN and SVGIG (reference sequence). The CDR3 bases are TGTGCCTGGAGTGACGGGACAGCCTACAATGAGCAGTTCTTC. Protein product: CAWSDGTAYNEQFF.

This clone has only a few counts. The genes are TRBV6-5 and TRBJ2-3, with a weak D call TRBD1 (6 bases). This CDR3 contains 15 residues. In germline, CDR1 is MNHEY, CDR2 SVGAGI. V lost 6 bases and J 4 bases, leaving 17 bases between the germline ends. The CDR3 nucleotides are TGTGCCAGCAGCCGGAACTACAGGGATTCAGATACGCAGTATTTT. Translated, it gives CASSRNYRDSDTQYF.

The CDR3 region is CASSGRNTEAFF. The CDR3 DNA reads as TGTGCCAGCAGCGGCCGGAACACTGAAGCTTTCTTT. The V call is TRBV13, the J call TRBJ1-1; no firm D call. Per germline, CDR1 PRHDT and CDR2 FYEKMQ (reference sequence). V lost 5 bases, J lost 1 base, and 5 bases lay in between. The CDR3 extends over 12 amino acids.

Here the CDR3 reads CASTQHPDTRGHGYTF. DNA of the CDR3: TGTGCCAGCACCCAACATCCAGACACCCGAGGGCATGGCTACACCTTC. V and J are TRBV28 and TRBJ1-2; D unclear. This CDR3 region has 16 residues. Trimming stripped 7 bases from V and 6 bases from J, with 24 bases between. CDR1 is MDHEN and CDR2 is SYDVKM in the germline V gene.

The chain couples TRBV11-2 to TRBJ1-3; 8 nucleotides align to TRBD1. Unmatched junction bases numbered 11, after V lost 5 bases and J lost 8 bases. Germline loops: CDR1 SGHAT, CDR2 FQNNGV. The CDR3 is 15 residues long. This chain's CDR3 is CASSPTGGRGYTIYF. CDR3 DNA: TGTGCCAGCAGCCCCACAGGGGGAAGAGGCTACACCATATATTTT.

The chain uses TRBV27 and TRBJ2-2; 9 positions agree with TRBD1. The CDR3 consists of 14 residues. The V segment lost 11 bases and the J segment 0 bases; nucleotides outside the gene matches: 4. Per the germline V gene, CDR1 is MNHEY and CDR2 is SMNVEV (reference sequence). CDR3 in amino acids: CAAGTGSNTGELFF. The DNA for the CDR3 is TGTGCCGCCGGGACAGGGTCGAACACCGGGGAGCTGTTTTTT.